This T cell receptor (beta chain) was observed in a study of early T cells in non-severe SARS-CoV-2 infection. Looking at the study overall: Sequencing of unsorted whole blood was done on bulk RNA, leaving chains unpaired. Study-level results: The VDJdb matching leaned toward anti-spike CD8 responses and overlooked private and CD4 specificities.

Comments on this clonotype: Its antigen is still unknown.

V lost 3 bases, J lost 3 bases, and 18 bases lay in between. The CDR3 is made up of 17 amino acids. CDR1 and CDR2 (germline): MNHNY, SVGAGI (reference sequence). Attachment of unique molecular identifiers was made to individual cDNA molecules. Via MiXCR, TCRdb re-called the 5' RACE reads, giving one row per CDR3 protein. The data show about 36,000 distinct CDR3 sequences, about 6.8% seen once. This TCR was sampled from an adult who was a healthcare worker with PCR-confirmed SARS-CoV-2 infection or an uninfected control (not recorded which). Material: whole blood, obtained at baseline. The gene calls are TRBV6-6 and TRBJ1-5; perhaps TRBD1 as D (6 bases). The chain's CDR3 is CASSYFSGRGPNQPQHF. The CDR3 DNA follows: TGTGCCAGCAGTTATTTCTCGGGCAGGGGCCCCAATCAGCCCCAGCATTTT.